This T cell receptor (beta chain) originates from a study of T cells in Graves' hyperthyroidism and ophthalmopathy. Study-wide context: Peripheral blood was collected at initial diagnosis, before any treatment.

Study-wide results and limits: Blood held most thyroid clonotypes expanded above 0.001 frequency.

From RNA transcripts, TCR beta CDR3 regions were amplified. RT-PCR in the first round (using the HTBI primer set) targeted the TCR CDR3. One entry per CDR3 protein results from TCRdb running MiXCR on the multiplex PCR reads. The sample includes under 350,000 distinct CDR3 sequences, 15% to 20% seen only once; the top ten take less than 65%. On this clonotype itself: What it binds is unknown.

Newly diagnosed patients aged 18 to 65 had hyperthyroidism of under 2 months' duration. Thyroid ultrasound and orbital computed tomography, with clinical symptoms and serum thyroxine and TRAb, informed diagnoses. The sequence derives from a woman in her forties or fifties with Graves' hyperthyroidism. Sequences were obtained from blood.

CDR3 sequence: CASSTQGDDTQYF. CDR3 bases: TGTGCCAGCAGTACCCAGGGGGACGATACGCAGTATTTT. This chain uses TRBV6-1 with TRBJ2-3; TRBD1 agrees at 7 bases. From germline, CDR1 is MNHNS and CDR2 SASEGT. The CDR3 loop spans 13 amino acids. J gave up 6 bases and V 5 bases, and 5 bases lay outside the gene matches.